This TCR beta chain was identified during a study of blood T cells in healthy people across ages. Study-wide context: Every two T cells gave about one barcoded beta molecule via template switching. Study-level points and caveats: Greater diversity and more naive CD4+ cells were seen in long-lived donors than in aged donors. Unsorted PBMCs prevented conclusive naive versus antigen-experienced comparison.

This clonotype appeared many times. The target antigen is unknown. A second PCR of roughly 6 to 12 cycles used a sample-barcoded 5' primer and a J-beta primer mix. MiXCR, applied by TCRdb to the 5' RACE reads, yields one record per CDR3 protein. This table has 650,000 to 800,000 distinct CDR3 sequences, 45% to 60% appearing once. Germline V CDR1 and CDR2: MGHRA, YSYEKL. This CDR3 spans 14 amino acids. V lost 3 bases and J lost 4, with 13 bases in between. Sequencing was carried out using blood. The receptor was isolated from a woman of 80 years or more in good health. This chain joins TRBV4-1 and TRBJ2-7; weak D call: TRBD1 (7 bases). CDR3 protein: CASSQRQGLYEQYF. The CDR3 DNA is TGCGCCAGCAGCCAGCGACAGGGACTTTACGAGCAGTACTTC.